The 4 T cell receptor beta chains reported below all come from one sample, sequenced in a study of PD-1 blockade in mismatch repair-deficient tumors. Some clones are missing from TCRdb's copy, which holds only in-frame ones; the method was immunoSEQ multiplex PCR. The table has approximately 120,000 clones, roughly 86% seen once. Sequenced here: peripheral blood, sampled 44 weeks after starting pembrolizumab. These receptors all come from an adult with mismatch repair-deficient cancer.

The chain carries TRBV6-5 and TRBJ2-7; maybe TRBD2 (6 bases). CDR3 length: 15 amino acids. Looked up from germline, CDR1 is MNHEY and CDR2 is SVGAGI. V gave up 6 bases and J gave up 0 bases, with 15 bases separating them. Here the CDR3 DNA reads TGTGCCAGCAGGATTGGCGGGATTAGCTCCTACGAGCAGTACTTC. Its protein is CASRIGGISSYEQYF.

The rearrangement uses TRBV19 and TRBJ2-7, with 11 nucleotides matching TRBD1. The V and J ends lost 1 base and 5 bases, in that order; junction bases with no gene match: 4. Germline lookup yields CDR1 LNHDA and CDR2 SQIVND (reference sequence). The CDR3 runs to 15 residues. CDR3 sequence: CASSIGTGGFDEQYF. The CDR3 bases are TGTGCCAGTAGTATAGGGACAGGGGGCTTCGACGAGCAGTACTTC.

Here the CDR3 DNA reads TGTGCCACCAGCAGCGGTGCAGAGACCTACGAGCAGTACTTC. It is translated as CATSSGAETYEQYF. The gene calls are TRBV15 and TRBJ2-7; D remains ambiguous. V lost 3 bases, J lost 2 bases, and 11 bases lay in between. This CDR3 is 14 amino acids long. Germline loops: CDR1 LNHNV, CDR2 YYDKDF (reference sequence).

This clone turned up a few times. The chain has TRBV7-9 and TRBJ2-2; 8 positions match TRBD2. This CDR3 comprises 16 residues. Trimming removed 5 bases from V and 5 bases from J; junction bases left unmatched: 10. Germline CDR1 SEHNR, CDR2 FQNEAQ (reference sequence). CDR3 bases: TGTGCCAGCAGCCGACAGGTAGCGGGAAGGACCGGGGAGCTGTTTTTT. The encoded protein is CASSRQVAGRTGELFF.